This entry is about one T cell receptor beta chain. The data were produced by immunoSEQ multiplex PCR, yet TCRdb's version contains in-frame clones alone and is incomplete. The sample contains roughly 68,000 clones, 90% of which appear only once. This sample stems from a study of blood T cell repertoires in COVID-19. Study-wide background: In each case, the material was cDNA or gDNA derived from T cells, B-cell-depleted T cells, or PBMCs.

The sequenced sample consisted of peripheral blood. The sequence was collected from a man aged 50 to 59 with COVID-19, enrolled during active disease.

CDR3 sequence reads: CASSKLTLAGGSEQYF. DNA for the CDR3: TGTGCCAGCAGCAAGCTAACCCTAGCGGGAGGCTCGGAGCAGTACTTC. J is TRBJ2-7 and V is TRBV11-2; 11 bases fit TRBD2. V was pared by 5 bases and J by 7 bases, with 13 bases of the junction left unmatched. Looked up from germline, CDR1 is SGHAT and CDR2 is FQNNGV. The CDR3 is 16 amino acids.